The 19 T cell receptor beta chains reported below all come from one sample, sequenced in a study of T cells after yellow fever vaccination. TCRdb reprocessed the 5' RACE reads with MiXCR, giving one entry per CDR3 protein. The sample contains around 73,000 distinct CDR3 sequences, around 7.3% of which appear only once. The source was CD8+ T cells sorted from PBMCs, collected on the day of the yellow fever booster vaccination. These receptors all come from a man aged 25-45 years who received the YFV17D yellow fever vaccine.

This clonotype was observed a handful of times. This chain connects TRBV7-2 to TRBJ2-3, with TRBD2 matching over 9 bases. This CDR3 is built from 16 residues. With 4 bases clipped from V and 3 bases from J, the junction kept 8 bases outside the gene matches. Germline V gives CDR1 SGHTA, CDR2 FQGNSA. CDR3 sequence (DNA): TGTGCCAGCAGCTCCTTGGGCGGGGGGGCGACAGATACGCAGTATTTT. The encoded protein is CASSSLGGGATDTQYF.

This clonotype was seen repeatedly, ten times or more. The chain carries TRBV6-5 and TRBJ2-1; 12 bases map to TRBD2. The germline gives CDR1 MNHEY, CDR2 SVGAGI. V gave up 2 bases and J gave up 10 bases; unmatched junction bases: 18. The CDR3 extends over 19 amino acids. The DNA for the CDR3 is TGTGCCAGCAGTTACCCGGTGTCAGGGGACACTAGCGGGAGGTACGAGCAGTTCTTC. Residues: CASSYPVSGDTSGRYEQFF.

The rearrangement joins TRBV7-8 to TRBJ2-7; TRBD1 aligns across 10 bases. Germline values: CDR1 SGHVS, CDR2 FQNEAQ. V was pared by 4 bases and J by 5 bases, with 5 bases of the junction left unmatched. There are 14 residues in the CDR3. CDR3 bases: TGTGCCAGCAGCTCGGGACAGGGGCTCCACGAGCAGTACTTC. Amino acid sequence: CASSSGQGLHEQYF.

This clonotype has just a few counts. This chain uses TRBV2 with TRBJ2-7, with D possibly TRBD2 on 6 matching bases. The CDR3 has 13 residues. CDR1 and CDR2 (germline): SNHLY, FYNNEI. Deletions cut 11 bases from V and 1 base from J, with 15 bases between. The CDR3 here is CAVTGTDSYEQYF. CDR3 DNA: TGTGCCGTCACCGGGACTGATTCCTACGAGCAGTACTTC.

The chain carries TRBV4-1 and TRBJ2-4; 12 bases are a match to TRBD1. J was trimmed by 5 bases and V by 4 bases; bases with no gene match: 9. The CDR3 sequence is 17 residues long. In germline, CDR1 is MGHRA, CDR2 YSYEKL. CDR3 amino acids: CASSPGTGGRRENIQYF. The CDR3 DNA reads as TGCGCCAGCAGCCCCGGGACAGGGGGCCGGCGGGAAAACATTCAGTACTTC.

This clonotype was counted ten times or more. The V call is TRBV7-9, the J call TRBJ2-3; D remains ambiguous. Germline V gene data show CDR1 as SEHNR and CDR2 as FQNEAQ (reference sequence). The germline V and J ends were trimmed by 5 bases and 8 bases, with 11 bases remaining between them. The length of the CDR3 is 12 residues. The chain's CDR3 is CASSLPTGTQYF. The CDR3 DNA is TGTGCCAGCAGCCTACCCACGGGTACGCAGTATTTT.

Points on this clonotype: An end of the junction does not agree with germline; a read error may underlie this. CDR3 region: CARSPLGDEQFF. The CDR3 DNA sequence: TGTGCCCGCAGTCCCCTGGGTGATGAGCAGTTCTTC. The V gene is TRBV12-3 or TRBV12-4, the J gene TRBJ2-1; D is unclear. There are 12 residues in the CDR3.

This clonotype has a count of ten or more. This chain joins TRBV3-1 and TRBJ2-2; D uncertain. Deletions cut 1 base from V and 5 bases from J, with 11 bases between. This CDR3 comprises 15 residues. The germline V gene encodes CDR1 LGHDT and CDR2 YNNKEL (reference sequence). The CDR3 sequence is CASSQGGPGTGELFF. The CDR3 bases are TGTGCCAGCAGCCAAGGGGGTCCGGGTACCGGGGAGCTGTTTTTT.

In its sample, this clonotype was seen many times. The gene calls are TRBV5-1 and TRBJ2-3; maybe TRBD1 (5 bases). Germline V lookup: CDR1 SGHRS, CDR2 YFSETQ. Trimming left V 10 bases short and J 3 bases short, with 9 bases between. CDR3 length: 11 residues. The CDR3 loop reads CASQETDTQYF. CDR3 DNA sequence: TGCGCCTCACAGGAGACAGATACGCAGTATTTT.

This clonotype was observed a handful of times. The V call is TRBV28, the J call TRBJ2-6; TRBD1 matches at 7 bases. Germline CDR1 MDHEN, CDR2 SYDVKM. The CDR3 has 20 amino acids. After removal of 3 bases from V and 2 bases from J, the junction contained 16 bases not matched to a gene. CDR3 in amino acids: CASSFDARDRLSPGANVLTF. The CDR3 coding sequence is TGTGCCAGCAGTTTCGACGCCCGGGACAGATTATCCCCTGGGGCCAACGTCCTGACTTTC. Looking up the rest from reference TRBV28 and TRBJ2-6 gives the full variable domain: DVKVTQSSRYLVKRTGEKVFLECVQDMDHENMFWYRQDPGLGLRLIYFSYDVKMKEKGDIPEGYSVSREKKERFSLILESASTNQTSMYLCASSFDARDRLSPGANVLTFGAGSRLTVL.

The rearrangement uses TRBV5-1 and TRBJ1-5, with 10 bases that match TRBD1. J gave up 2 bases and V 4 bases, and 3 bases lay outside the gene matches. CDR1 SGHRS and CDR2 YFSETQ come from the germline V gene. This CDR3 region has 15 residues. CDR3 region: CASSDGTGGNQPQHF. CDR3 coding DNA: TGCGCCAGCAGCGACGGGACAGGGGGCAATCAGCCCCAGCATTTT.

A few counts support this clonotype. This chain uses TRBV5-5 with TRBJ2-7; no firm D call. V was shortened by 1 base and J by 4 bases, with 15 bases between the two germline ends. The CDR3 extends over 15 amino acids. Germline loops: CDR1 SGHKS, CDR2 YYEKEE (reference sequence). Written as DNA, the CDR3 is TGTGCCAGCAGCTTGACTGTCAGCCCCGCTTACGAGCAGTACTTC. It is translated as CASSLTVSPAYEQYF. Using reference TRBV5-5 and TRBJ2-7 for the parts outside the CDR3, the full variable domain is DAGVTQSPTHLIKTRGQQVTLRCSPISGHKSVSWYQQVLGQGPQFIFQYYEKEERGRGNFPDRFSARQFPNYSSELNVNALLLGDSALYLCASSLTVSPAYEQYFGPGTRLTVT.

This clonotype was seen at least ten times. CDR3 sequence (DNA): TGTGCCAGCAGTCCCGGCTCGGAACACGAGCAGTACTTC. This sequence encodes CASSPGSEHEQYF. The genes are TRBV5-5 and TRBJ2-7; D remains unclear. The CDR3 runs to 13 residues. V was cut by 5 bases and J by 5 bases, with 14 bases left in between. The germline V gene has CDR1 SGHKS and CDR2 YYEKEE (reference sequence).

This clonotype was picked up a small number of times. The V call is TRBV27, the J call TRBJ2-1; D is perhaps TRBD2 (5 bases). The CDR3 extends over 15 amino acids. The germline CDR1 and CDR2 sequences are MNHEY and SMNVEV (reference sequence). With 0 bases removed from V and 7 bases from J, the gap between germline ends came to 13 bases. The CDR3, as DNA: TGTGCCAGCAGTTTATCCGGAGGAGGTGGGAATGAGCAGTTCTTC. Its protein product is CASSLSGGGGNEQFF.

This chain joins TRBV19 and TRBJ2-1, with 7 positions matching TRBD1. The CDR3 is made up of 13 amino acids. Losses at the gene ends were 3 bases for V and 5 bases for J; bases not matched to a gene: 1. Per germline, CDR1 LNHDA and CDR2 SQIVND (reference sequence). The CDR3 coding sequence is TGTGCCAGTAGTATGACAGGGAACAATGAGCAGTTCTTC. Its translation is CASSMTGNNEQFF.

The chain joins TRBV28 to TRBJ2-1, with 7 bases lining up with TRBD2. V lost 3 bases and J lost 8; bases outside the gene matches: 10. CDR3 size: 15 residues. The germline V gene encodes CDR1 MDHEN and CDR2 SYDVKM. CDR3 DNA sequence: TGTGCCAGCAGTTTGCGGGGAGGGCCGAGGGATGAGCAGTTCTTC. Its protein is CASSLRGGPRDEQFF.

This clonotype has a handful of counts. This chain uses TRBV25-1 with TRBJ2-1; no reliable D call. The CDR3 runs 13 residues. The V and J ends lost 3 bases and 9 bases respectively, with 12 bases between them. CDR1 MGHDK and CDR2 SYGVNS come from the germline V gene. CDR3 in amino acids: CASSDEGSPEQFF. The CDR3 DNA follows: TGTGCCAGCAGTGATGAAGGCTCTCCTGAGCAGTTCTTC.

The chain joins TRBV28 to TRBJ2-1; tentatively, D is TRBD2 (5 bases). Per the germline V gene, CDR1 is MDHEN and CDR2 is SYDVKM. V was trimmed by 6 bases and J by 2 bases, leaving 11 bases between them. There are 14 residues in the CDR3. In DNA, the CDR3 is TGTGCCAGCAGCATACTAGGCCCCTACAATGAGCAGTTCTTC. Translation: CASSILGPYNEQFF. The full variable domain, with the rest looked up from reference TRBV28 and TRBJ2-1, is DVKVTQSSRYLVKRTGEKVFLECVQDMDHENMFWYRQDPGLGLRLIYFSYDVKMKEKGDIPEGYSVSREKKERFSLILESASTNQTSMYLCASSILGPYNEQFFGPGTRLTVL.

The chain carries TRBV9 and TRBJ2-7; 10 nucleotides align to TRBD2. Germline trimming cut 6 bases from V and 5 bases from J; bases unmatched to any gene: 8. The CDR3 extends over 14 amino acids. From germline, CDR1 is SGDLS and CDR2 YYNGEE. This chain's CDR3 is CASNPGLARNEQYF. The CDR3 DNA follows: TGTGCCAGCAATCCGGGACTAGCGAGAAACGAGCAGTACTTC.